The present entry profiles one T cell receptor (beta chain) with its context. CDR1 and CDR2 (germline): MNHEY, SVGAGI. The CDR3 loop spans 13 amino acids. The V end lost 4 bases, the J end lost 4 bases, and 8 bases lay between the germline ends. The data stem from a study of control samples from healthy donors and cancer patients. The table came from immunoSEQ multiplex PCR; TCRdb's copy has only in-frame clones and leaves some out. The table lists approximately 140,000 clones, approximately 91% of them singletons. The source is a woman aged 25 to 39 in good health. The specimen sequenced was blood. The V and J genes are TRBV6-5 and TRBJ1-3; D not resolved. CDR3 sequence (DNA): TGTGCCAGCAGTTTTCCGGGAGGAAACACCATATATTTT. Its translation: CASSFPGGNTIYF.